This T cell receptor beta chain was retrieved from a study of PD-1 blockade in mismatch repair-deficient tumors (dated by TCRdb to the late 2010s). About the investigation overall: Between late 2013 and September 2016, 75 to 95 consecutive patients with about a dozen mismatch repair-deficient cancer types, all previously treated and progressing, were enrolled in the trial. Deep sequencing of TCR CDR3 regions was used to track tumor-associated T cell clones in peripheral blood of patients responding to PD-1 blockade.

For every enrolled patient, mismatch repair deficiency was confirmed by either polymerase chain reaction or immunohistochemistry. TCR sequencing was performed for three patients who responded to pembrolizumab therapy. Pembrolizumab PD-1 blockade was prospectively tested in advanced mismatch repair-deficient cancers, regardless of tissue of origin, in the phase II trial. Peripheral blood T cell samples were serially collected before and at multiple times after PD-1 blockade was started. Blood sampling times were reported as weeks after the first pembrolizumab dose. Worth noting for this clone: Its antigen is unknown. The record has no base qualities; no much larger clone is one base away.

The library was produced with the immunoSEQ multiplex PCR assay. Entries here come from immuneACCESS through TCRdb and include only in-frame sequences with V and J called. Some clones fail to appear in such tables; in the studies checked, an unresolved V gene covers under half of the shortfall, and the cause of the remainder is unknown. This sample has some 17,000 clones in its table, and over 75% of those were observed once. About 1.5% of the sample belongs to the ten largest clones. CDR1 and CDR2, per the germline V gene, are SGHRS and YFSETQ. V is cut back by 4 bases and J by 5 bases, with 9 bases in the junction unmatched. Inclusive of the bounding cysteine and phenylalanine, the CDR3 is 15 residues long. The CDR3 DNA has 45 bases and is translated from base 1. Study-level results and caveats: Tumor-resident clones, often undetectable in blood before treatment, expanded rapidly after pembrolizumab and then contracted, generally before radiologic responses.

The sample here was PBMCs, taken approximately five months after starting pembrolizumab. This TCR was sampled from an adult with mismatch repair-deficient cancer. The chain is encoded by TRBV5-1 joined to TRBJ2-7; 10 junctional bases match TRBD1. The CDR3 protein is CASSPRTGGTNEQYF. The nucleotide sequence reads TGCGCCAGCAGCCCTAGGACAGGGGGGACGAACGAGCAGTACTTC.